This record concerns one T cell receptor beta chain sequence. No antigen is known for it. Primers for the PCR totalled 60 Vbeta and 13 Jbeta. Original handling: The count from a later analysis was tens of millions of unique TCR beta chains, roughly 11 million of them shared. Only in-frame clones appear in the TCRdb table, and some are missing; sequencing was by immunoSEQ multiplex PCR. For V, J and clone size, that table is used; D and trimming come from the DNA. The table shows around 170,000 clones, with more than 70% occurring only once. The sample belongs to a study of cytomegalovirus exposure and HLA in healthy donors. As for the study in general: From donors who were HLA-typed, an early data release held approximately 84 million unique TCRs. Whole-study findings and limits: Reported results showed that the classifier diagnosed cytomegalovirus status with high specificity and sensitivity.

Germline loops: CDR1 SGHTA, CDR2 FQGNSA. The CDR3 runs 16 residues. The junction had 7 bases not matched to a gene; V was cut back by 3 bases and J by 4 bases. Sequenced material: PBMCs. This clonotype was sampled from a girl between 5 and 17 years old in good health and CMV-seropositive. V gene TRBV7-2 combines with J gene TRBJ2-2; 8 bases are shared with TRBD1. CDR3 sequence reads: CASSFGRGQGTGELFF. The CDR3 region has the DNA TGTGCCAGCAGCTTCGGGCGCGGACAGGGCACCGGGGAGCTGTTTTTT.